The 26 T cell receptor beta chains presented below share a single source sample, sequenced in a study of cytomegalovirus exposure and HLA in healthy donors. The primer mix had 60 Vbeta and 13 Jbeta primers. TCRdb's copy holds only in-frame clones and misses some; the assay was immunoSEQ multiplex PCR. The table records around 150,000 clones, roughly 76% of them present only once. The specimen was PBMCs. These receptors were collected from a woman aged 45 to 65 in good health and CMV-seronegative.

V usage is TRBV7-2 and J usage is TRBJ2-7; D is possibly TRBD2 (6 bases). CDR1 and CDR2 (germline): SGHTA, FQGNSA. V lost 5 bases and J lost 7, with 15 bases in between. This CDR3 has 13 residues. The CDR3 nucleotides read TGTGCCAGCAGCCCTGGGGGGTCGGGGGAGCAGTACTTC. Its protein is CASSPGGSGEQYF. Filled out from reference TRBV7-2 and TRBJ2-7, the complete variable domain reads GAGVSQSPSNKVTEKGKDVELRCDPISGHTALYWYRQSLGQGLEFLIYFQGNSAPDKSGLPSDRFSAERTGGSVSTLTIQRTQQEDSAVYLCASSPGGSGEQYFGPGTRLTVT.

The chain recombines TRBV10-3 with TRBJ2-3; the D gene is possibly TRBD1 (6 bases). The CDR3 has 15 residues. Germline V gene lookup returns CDR1 ENHRY and CDR2 SYGVKD. With 3 bases removed from V and 4 bases from J, the gap between germline ends came to 14 bases. The chain's CDR3 is CAISDPGQKADTQYF. The CDR3 nucleotides are TGTGCCATCAGTGACCCGGGACAAAAGGCAGATACGCAGTATTTT.

This sequence joins TRBV15 and TRBJ2-2; 7 bases align to TRBD1. V gave up 6 bases and J gave up 5 bases; unmatched junction bases: 9. Germline CDR1 LNHNV, CDR2 YYDKDF (reference sequence). The CDR3 is 15 amino acids. The CDR3, as DNA: TGTGCCACCAGTCGAGAGAGGGGGCAGACCGGGGAGCTGTTTTTT. It specifies CATSRERGQTGELFF.

The rearrangement uses TRBV28 and TRBJ2-7, with 7 bases lining up with TRBD1. This CDR3 comprises 14 residues. Germline V lookup: CDR1 MDHEN, CDR2 SYDVKM. V shed 7 bases and J 2 bases; nucleotides not matched to a gene: 8. CDR3 sequence: CASIARDSTYEQYF. The CDR3 bases are TGTGCCAGCATCGCCCGGGACAGCACCTACGAGCAGTACTTC.

The rearrangement uses TRBV7-2 and TRBJ1-5; D perhaps matches TRBD1 (5 bases). The germline V gene has CDR1 SGHTA and CDR2 FQGNSA. This CDR3 has 15 residues. V was pared by 5 bases and J by 6 bases, with 17 bases between. CDR3 sequence reads: CASSVQGGAGQPQHF. The CDR3, as DNA: TGTGCCAGCAGCGTGCAGGGTGGGGCCGGTCAGCCCCAGCATTTT.

This rearrangement joins TRBV11-3 to TRBJ2-3, with D possibly matching TRBD2 (6 bases). The germline V gene encodes CDR1 SGHNT and CDR2 YENEEA. The CDR3 consists of 17 residues. The ends were cut back, 1 base at V and 2 bases at J, with 16 bases in the middle. The CDR3: CASSLGRGARDTDTQYF. For the CDR3, the DNA is TGTGCCAGCAGCTTAGGCCGCGGGGCGAGGGACACAGATACGCAGTATTTT.

The chain carries TRBV5-4 and TRBJ2-3; 14 nucleotides align to TRBD2. V lost 4 bases, J lost 3 bases, and 7 bases stayed unmatched. CDR1 SGHNT and CDR2 YYREEE come from the germline V gene (reference sequence). The CDR3 is 17 residues long. In DNA form, the CDR3 reads TGTGCCAGCAGCCCCCGGACTAGCGGGAGGTTAACAGATACGCAGTATTTT. Amino acids: CASSPRTSGRLTDTQYF.

J is TRBJ1-5 and V is TRBV19; tentative D call: TRBD1 (6 bases). The germline gives CDR1 LNHDA, CDR2 SQIVND (reference sequence). Trimming removed 0 bases from V and 7 bases from J, with 16 bases in between. There are 16 residues in the CDR3. The CDR3 DNA reads as TGTGCCAGTAGTATAGATTCGAGCCAGGGGATGCAGCCCCAGCATTTT. Protein sequence: CASSIDSSQGMQPQHF.

This chain links TRBV9 with TRBJ1-1; tentative D call: TRBD1 (6 bases). The CDR3 spans 15 residues. Trimming removed 4 bases at V and 2 bases at J, with 15 bases between. The germline gives CDR1 SGDLS, CDR2 YYNGEE. The CDR3 spells CASSLSGARNTEAFF. CDR3 nucleotides: TGTGCCAGCAGCCTCTCAGGGGCCAGAAACACTGAAGCTTTCTTT.

The J gene is TRBJ2-3, the V gene TRBV13; 9 bases fit TRBD2. V shed 0 bases and J 0 bases; nucleotides not matched to a gene: 7. Looked up from germline, CDR1 is PRHDT and CDR2 is FYEKMQ (reference sequence). This CDR3 is built from 18 residues. The CDR3 DNA reads as TGTGCCAGCAGCTTAGGCTGGATAGCGGGGGCCAGCACAGATACGCAGTATTTT. This gives the protein CASSLGWIAGASTDTQYF.

In nucleotides, the CDR3 is TGTGCCAGCTCAAAAGGTAGGGGGCTGCATCAGCCCCAGCATTTT. The encoded protein is CASSKGRGLHQPQHF. The V call is TRBV6-5, the J call TRBJ1-5; 7 nucleotides match TRBD1. J was trimmed by 5 bases and V by 8 bases; bases with no gene match: 12. The germline gives CDR1 MNHEY, CDR2 SVGAGI. The CDR3 extends over 15 amino acids.

This chain links TRBV7-2 with TRBJ2-3; 7 bases match TRBD1. Germline-derived CDR1 and CDR2 are SGHTA and FQGNSA. The junction had 4 bases not matched to a gene; V was cut back by 1 base and J by 3 bases. The CDR3 is made up of 15 amino acids. The CDR3 loop reads CASSLEGARTDTQYF. In nucleotides, the CDR3 is TGTGCCAGCAGCTTAGAGGGGGCGCGGACAGATACGCAGTATTTT.

This sequence joins TRBV28 and TRBJ2-7; TRBD1 aligns across 7 bases. J was trimmed by 0 bases and V by 7 bases; bases with no gene match: 9. This CDR3 spans 15 amino acids. From germline, CDR1 is MDHEN and CDR2 SYDVKM. The CDR3 protein is CASTPGQAYSYEQYF. CDR3 DNA sequence: TGTGCCAGCACCCCCGGACAGGCCTACTCCTACGAGCAGTACTTC.

The chain joins TRBV4-3 to TRBJ2-1; TRBD2 might be the D (6 bases). This CDR3 has 15 residues. In germline, CDR1 is LGHNA, CDR2 YSLEER. V was trimmed by 0 bases and J by 10 bases, leaving 16 bases between them. CDR3 residues: CASSQEFPHRGEQFF. The DNA of the CDR3 is TGCGCCAGCAGCCAAGAATTTCCGCACCGGGGGGAGCAGTTCTTC.

V usage is TRBV6-5 and J usage is TRBJ2-7; 7 bases align to TRBD2. The germline CDR1 and CDR2 sequences are MNHEY and SVGAGI. V trimming: 2 bases; J trimming: 3 bases; junction bases outside the gene matches: 4. The CDR3 runs to 14 residues. CDR3 protein: CASSYGGSNYEQYF. DNA of the CDR3: TGTGCCAGCAGTTACGGCGGGAGCAACTACGAGCAGTACTTC.

The rearrangement joins TRBV2 to TRBJ2-3; 7 bases are shared with TRBD1. CDR3 length: 15 amino acids. Germline CDR1 reads SNHLY; CDR2 reads FYNNEI. The V and J ends lost 11 bases and 0 bases, in that order; junction bases with no gene match: 11. The CDR3: CASRSDRISTDTQYF. As DNA, the CDR3 is TGTGCCTCACGGTCGGACAGGATAAGCACAGATACGCAGTATTTT.

The chain employs TRBV7-2 and TRBJ2-3, with D possibly TRBD2 on 6 matching bases. Trimming left V 5 bases short and J 1 base short, with 13 bases between. The CDR3 is made up of 15 amino acids. Per germline, CDR1 SGHTA and CDR2 FQGNSA. CDR3 in DNA: TGTGCCAGCAGCCCGCGGGGCGACGGCACAGATACGCAGTATTTT. The encoded protein is CASSPRGDGTDTQYF.

This rearrangement joins TRBV10-3 to TRBJ2-7, with D perhaps matching TRBD1 (7 bases). This CDR3 is built from 15 residues. In germline, CDR1 is ENHRY, CDR2 SYGVKD. Deletions cut 3 bases from V and 7 bases from J, with 19 bases between. As DNA, the CDR3 is TGTGCCATCAGTGACCCCGGGACTTCCAGGGGGGAGCAGTACTTC. It is translated as CAISDPGTSRGEQYF.

The rearrangement links TRBV11-3 to TRBJ2-5; D is ambiguous. With the DNA end fitting TRBJ2-7 better, the J assignment may be wrong. The germline gives CDR1 SGHNT, CDR2 YENEEA. This CDR3 contains 14 residues. The CDR3 coding sequence is TGTGCCAGCAGCCCACATGGGCCCTCCTACGAGCAGTACTTC. Translation gives CASSPHGPSYEQYF.

The chain is built from TRBV11-3 and TRBJ2-2; TRBD1 agrees at 8 bases. CDR3 length: 18 residues. Germline CDR1 is SGHNT and CDR2 is YENEEA. Losses at the gene ends were 1 base for V and 2 bases for J; bases not matched to a gene: 9. The CDR3 DNA sequence: TGTGCCAGCAGCTTAGGGGTTGGGCAGGGGGCCAACACCGGGGAGCTGTTTTTT. It is translated as CASSLGVGQGANTGELFF.

CDR3 in amino acids: CASSSPPGQGTGNTIYF. In DNA form, the CDR3 reads TGTGCCAGCAGTTCTCCTCCGGGACAGGGTACTGGAAACACCATATATTTT. The rearrangement joins TRBV28 to TRBJ1-3; 9 positions agree with TRBD1. The CDR3 has 17 amino acids. Germline V gives CDR1 MDHEN, CDR2 SYDVKM. V was clipped by 4 bases and J by 2 bases; unmatched bases: 9.

This chain connects TRBV6-1 to TRBJ2-7; D call uncertain. Germline V gives CDR1 MNHNS, CDR2 SASEGT. The CDR3 contains 12 residues. The germline V and J ends were trimmed by 4 bases and 2 bases, with 6 bases remaining between them. The CDR3 spells CASSATAYEQYF. CDR3 coding DNA: TGTGCCAGCAGTGCAACGGCCTACGAGCAGTACTTC.

V usage is TRBV2 and J usage is TRBJ2-1; 13 bases map to TRBD2. The germline V gene has CDR1 SNHLY and CDR2 FYNNEI. V gave up 7 bases and J gave up 3 bases; unmatched junction bases: 3. The length of the CDR3 is 15 residues. The CDR3 protein is CASNGLAGDYNEQFF. The CDR3 DNA is TGTGCCAGCAATGGACTAGCGGGAGACTACAATGAGCAGTTCTTC.

This clone was recorded only once. V usage is TRBV10-2 and J usage is TRBJ2-1; no firm D call. This CDR3 is built from 11 residues. V gave up 6 bases and J gave up 6 bases, with 6 bases separating them. CDR1 is WSHSY, CDR2 SAAADI, per germline. This CDR3 is CASSVSNEQFF. CDR3 in DNA: TGCGCCAGCAGCGTGTCCAATGAGCAGTTCTTC.

The genes are TRBV4-1 and TRBJ2-7, with TRBD1 as a possible D gene (6 bases). This CDR3 spans 14 amino acids. Trimming removed 4 bases at V and 0 bases at J, with 10 bases between. The V gene's germline CDR1 is MGHRA and CDR2 YSYEKL. The CDR3 nucleotides read TGCGCCAGCAGCCCCCGGGACACCTCCTACGAGCAGTACTTC. It is translated as CASSPRDTSYEQYF.

This chain links TRBV15 with TRBJ2-2, with D possibly matching TRBD1 (6 bases). The CDR3 consists of 17 residues. Germline-derived CDR1 and CDR2 are LNHNV and YYDKDF (reference sequence). V lost 2 bases, J lost 0 bases, and 13 bases lay in between. CDR3 nucleotide sequence: TGTGCCACCAGCAGACCCGGGGACACCGCGAACACCGGGGAGCTGTTTTTT. It is translated as CATSRPGDTANTGELFF.